A selection of T cell receptor beta chains follows, all from one sample in a study of blood T cells in healthy people across ages. TCRdb reprocessed the 5' RACE reads with MiXCR, giving one entry per CDR3 protein. Among 1.5 million to 2 million distinct CDR3 sequences listed, 28% were seen once. Sequenced material: blood. The receptors were gathered from a woman in her thirties in good health. The CDR3 runs from the conserved cysteine through the conserved F or W. A D gene is named only where the DNA matches it firmly. Size tells how often a clone was seen (once, few, many) or the class of an expanded clone, and some rows leave it out.

>TRBV28|NA|TRBJ1-1|NA
TGTGCCAGCAGTTTTGAAGGCTCGAACACTGAAGCTTTCTTT
CASSFEGSNTEAFF
>TRBV7-2|NA|TRBJ1-5|NA
TGTGCCAGCAGCCTAGTGCAGCTCAATCAGCCCCAGCATTTT
CASSLVQLNQPQHF
>TRBV12-3/TRBV12-4|NA|TRBJ1-2|NA
TGTGCCAGCACCCGGAAGGGCTTCGATTTTGGCTACACCTTC
CASTRKGFDFGYTF
>TRBV5-1|NA|TRBJ2-7|few
TGCGCCAGCAGCTGGCAGGGAAGGCAAGACGAGCAGTACTTC
CASSWQGRQDEQYF
>TRBV6-5|NA|TRBJ2-7|NA
TGTGCCAGCAGTTACTCGACTGCTACAGTCTCCTACGAGCAGTACTTC
CASSYSTATVSYEQYF
>TRBV12-3/TRBV12-4|NA|TRBJ2-2|NA
TGTGCCAGCAGCCCGCTACCCGGGGAGCTGTTTTTT
CASSPLPGELFF
>TRBV24-1|TRBD2|TRBJ2-1|NA
TGTGCCACCAGTGATTCCCTAGCGGCGCCGTGCAATGAGCAGTTCTTC
CATSDSLAAPCNEQFF
>TRBV4-2|TRBD1|TRBJ1-5|few
TGTGCCAGCAGCCAAGAACAGGGGGGCGGTCAGCCCCAGCATTTT
CASSQEQGGGQPQHF
>TRBV7-2|NA|TRBJ1-5|NA
TGTGCCAGCAGCACTAGAGCAGGGAACAGCAATCAGCCCCAGCATTTT
CASSTRAGNSNQPQHF
>TRBV7-9|NA|TRBJ1-2|NA
TGTGCCAGCAGTTGGGAGGGAGGAGTTGGCTACACCTTC
CASSWEGGVGYTF
>TRBV28|NA|TRBJ1-1|NA
TGTGCCAGCAGTTTACCTTTAACAGGGAGGAGACGAGCTTTCTTT
CASSLPLTGRRRAFF
>TRBV3-1|TRBD1|TRBJ2-5|many
TGTGCCAGCAGCGCCAACAGGGGGCAAGAGACCCAGTACTTC
CASSANRGQETQYF
>TRBV5-1|NA|TRBJ2-7|few
TGCGCCAGCAGTTGGGGGGAATCCGCGGAGAACGAGCAGTACTTC
CASSWGESAENEQYF
>TRBV20-1|NA|TRBJ2-5|NA
TGCAGTGCTGTAACAGCGGACGCGTCCGGGGCCCAGTACTTC
CSAVTADASGAQYF
>TRBV27|NA|TRBJ2-1|NA
TGTGCCAGCAGTTTAATGGGAATGGGAGAGACCCAGTTCTTC
CASSLMGMGETQFF